A selection of T cell receptor beta chains follows, all from one sample in a study of PD-L1 blockade in urothelial cancer. The protocol was immunoSEQ multiplex PCR, while the TCRdb copy is restricted to in-frame clones and leaves out a portion. Of around 100,000 clones in the sample, roughly 84% were seen once. The specimen was PBMCs, collected around atezolizumab (anti-PD-L1) treatment. These receptors all stem from a man in his 60s with urothelial cancer. CDR3s include the opening cysteine and the closing phenylalanine or tryptophan. The order of the fields is clone size, J gene, V gene, CDR3 length, D gene, CDR3 protein, CDR3 DNA. A D gene is named only where the DNA matches it firmly. Clone size is shown for a subset of rows, as once, few, many or a class of expanded clone.

clone size: -
J gene: TRBJ1-2
V gene: TRBV7-2
CDR3 length: 12
D gene: -
CDR3 protein: CASSPTGYGYTF
CDR3 DNA: TGTGCCAGCAGCCCGACTGGGTATGGCTACACCTTC

clone size: -
J gene: TRBJ1-2
V gene: TRBV7-2
CDR3 length: 13
D gene: -
CDR3 protein: CASSPDRNYGYTF
CDR3 DNA: TGTGCCAGCAGCCCGGACAGAAACTATGGCTACACCTTC

clone size: -
J gene: TRBJ2-1
V gene: TRBV5-1
CDR3 length: 15
D gene: TRBD2
CDR3 protein: CASSIGTSGYNEQFF
CDR3 DNA: TGCGCCAGCAGCATAGGTACTAGCGGGTACAATGAGCAGTTCTTC

clone size: -
J gene: TRBJ2-2
V gene: TRBV18
CDR3 length: 15
D gene: -
CDR3 protein: CASSGEVWESGELFF
CDR3 DNA: TGTGCCAGCTCTGGTGAGGTATGGGAGTCCGGGGAGCTGTTTTTT

clone size: -
J gene: TRBJ2-7
V gene: TRBV6-5
CDR3 length: 14
D gene: -
CDR3 protein: CASSYVYSSYEQYF
CDR3 DNA: TGTGCCAGCAGTTATGTCTACAGCTCCTACGAGCAGTACTTC

clone size: -
J gene: TRBJ1-1
V gene: TRBV28
CDR3 length: 14
D gene: -
CDR3 protein: CASNAEGMHTEAFF
CDR3 DNA: TGTGCCAGCAATGCGGAGGGCATGCACACTGAAGCTTTCTTT

clone size: -
J gene: TRBJ2-1
V gene: TRBV10-1
CDR3 length: 14
D gene: TRBD1
CDR3 protein: CASSDRGGRDEQFF
CDR3 DNA: TGCGCCAGCAGTGATAGAGGGGGCCGCGATGAGCAGTTCTTC

clone size: -
J gene: TRBJ2-2
V gene: TRBV5-1
CDR3 length: 14
D gene: -
CDR3 protein: CASSLDTITGELFF
CDR3 DNA: TGCGCCAGCAGCTTGGATACAATCACCGGGGAGCTGTTTTTT

clone size: -
J gene: TRBJ1-3
V gene: TRBV28
CDR3 length: 16
D gene: -
CDR3 protein: CASSSPGRSSGNTIYF
CDR3 DNA: TGTGCCAGCAGTTCGCCGGGTAGAAGCTCTGGAAACACCATATATTTT

clone size: -
J gene: TRBJ2-7
V gene: TRBV10-3
CDR3 length: 14
D gene: TRBD2
CDR3 protein: CAIKVAGLGYEQYF
CDR3 DNA: TGTGCCATCAAGGTAGCGGGCCTGGGCTACGAGCAGTACTTC

clone size: -
J gene: TRBJ1-2
V gene: TRBV5-1
CDR3 length: 14
D gene: TRBD1
CDR3 protein: CASSLDRGGYGYTF
CDR3 DNA: TGCGCCAGCAGCCTAGACAGGGGCGGCTATGGCTACACCTTC

clone size: once
J gene: TRBJ2-7
V gene: TRBV4-1
CDR3 length: 17
D gene: -
CDR3 protein: CASSQDSSSSFNYEQYF
CDR3 DNA: TGCGCCAGCAGCCAAGATAGTAGTAGTTCCTTCAACTACGAGCAGTACTTC

clone size: few
J gene: TRBJ1-1
V gene: TRBV19
CDR3 length: 13
D gene: -
CDR3 protein: CASSQRGDIGAFF
CDR3 DNA: TGTGCCAGTAGCCAACGGGGAGACATCGGAGCTTTCTTT

clone size: -
J gene: TRBJ1-1
V gene: TRBV5-6
CDR3 length: 15
D gene: -
CDR3 protein: CASSLGGRGNTEAFF
CDR3 DNA: TGTGCCAGCAGCTTGGGGGGCAGGGGGAACACTGAAGCTTTCTTT

clone size: once
J gene: TRBJ2-7
V gene: TRBV5-1
CDR3 length: 17
D gene: -
CDR3 protein: CASSLGRQPTGAHEQYF
CDR3 DNA: TGCGCCAGCAGCTTGGGACGGCAGCCCACAGGAGCCCACGAGCAGTACTTC

clone size: -
J gene: TRBJ2-7
V gene: TRBV5-1
CDR3 length: 15
D gene: -
CDR3 protein: CASSLGAQGFYEQYF
CDR3 DNA: TGCGCCAGCAGCTTGGGAGCTCAGGGGTTCTACGAGCAGTACTTC

clone size: -
J gene: TRBJ1-2
V gene: TRBV27
CDR3 length: 14
D gene: TRBD1
CDR3 protein: CASSHKGTDYGYTF
CDR3 DNA: TGTGCCAGCAGTCACAAGGGGACAGACTATGGCTACACCTTC

clone size: -
J gene: TRBJ1-2
V gene: TRBV19
CDR3 length: 13
D gene: -
CDR3 protein: CASTLGPNYGYTF
CDR3 DNA: TGTGCCAGTACCCTTGGCCCTAACTATGGCTACACCTTC